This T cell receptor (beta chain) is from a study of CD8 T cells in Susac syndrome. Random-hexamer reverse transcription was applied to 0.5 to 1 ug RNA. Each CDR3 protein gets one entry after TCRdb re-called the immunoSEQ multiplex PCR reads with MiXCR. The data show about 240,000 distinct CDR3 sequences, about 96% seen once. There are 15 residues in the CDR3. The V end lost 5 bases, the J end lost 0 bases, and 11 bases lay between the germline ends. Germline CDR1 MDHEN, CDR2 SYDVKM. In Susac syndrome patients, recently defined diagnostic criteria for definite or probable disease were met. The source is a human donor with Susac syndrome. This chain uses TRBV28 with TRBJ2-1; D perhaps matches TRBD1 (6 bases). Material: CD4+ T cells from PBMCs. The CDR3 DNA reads TGTGCCAGCAGTCTACCGACAGGCTCCTACAATGAGCAGTTCTTC. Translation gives CASSLPTGSYNEQFF. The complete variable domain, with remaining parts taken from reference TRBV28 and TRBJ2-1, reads DVKVTQSSRYLVKRTGEKVFLECVQDMDHENMFWYRQDPGLGLRLIYFSYDVKMKEKGDIPEGYSVSREKKERFSLILESASTNQTSMYLCASSLPTGSYNEQFFGPGTRLTVL.